This note documents a single T cell receptor (beta chain) sequence. CDR1 is LNHDA and CDR2 is SQIVND in the germline V gene (reference sequence). The CDR3 has 15 residues. V lost 7 bases and J 3 bases, leaving 19 bases between the germline ends. The assay was immunoSEQ multiplex PCR, and TCRdb's table has in-frame clones only and misses some. This sample has about 280,000 clones, with 88% found just once. This record belongs to a study of blood T cell repertoires in COVID-19. This chain connects TRBV19 to TRBJ2-7, with TRBD2 as a possible D gene (7 bases). Input material: PBMCs or T cells enriched from blood (not recorded which). The sequence came from a woman aged 55-69 years in a cohort exposed to, infected with or recovered from COVID-19 (not recorded which). Written as DNA, the CDR3 is TGTGCCAGTAATGACAGGCCTAGCGGCATCTACGAGCAGTACTTC. Translated: CASNDRPSGIYEQYF.